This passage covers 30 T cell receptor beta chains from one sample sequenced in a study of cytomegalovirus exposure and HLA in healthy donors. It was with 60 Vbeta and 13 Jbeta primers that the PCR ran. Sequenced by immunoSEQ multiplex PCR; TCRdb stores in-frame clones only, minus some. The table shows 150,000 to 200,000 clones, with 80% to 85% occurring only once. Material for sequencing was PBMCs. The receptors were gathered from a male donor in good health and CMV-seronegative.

The CDR3 sequence is CASSIGTVNQPQHF. CDR3 coding DNA: TGTGCCAGTAGTATCGGAACAGTCAATCAGCCCCAGCATTTT. The chain couples TRBV19 to TRBJ1-5; D call uncertain. The V gene's germline CDR1 is LNHDA and CDR2 SQIVND (reference sequence). The CDR3 length is 14 residues. The V and J ends lost 3 bases and 3 bases respectively, with 9 bases between them.

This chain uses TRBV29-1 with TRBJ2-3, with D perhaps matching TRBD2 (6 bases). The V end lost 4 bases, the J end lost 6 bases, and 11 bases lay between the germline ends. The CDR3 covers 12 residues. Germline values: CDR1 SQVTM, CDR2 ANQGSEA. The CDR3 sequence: CSVGLDGDTQYF. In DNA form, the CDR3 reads TGCAGCGTTGGACTAGACGGTGATACGCAGTATTTT.

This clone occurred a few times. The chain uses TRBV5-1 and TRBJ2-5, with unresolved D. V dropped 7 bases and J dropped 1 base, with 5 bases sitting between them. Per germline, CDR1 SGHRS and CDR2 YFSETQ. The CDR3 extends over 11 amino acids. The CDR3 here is CASGLQETQYF. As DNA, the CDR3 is TGCGCCAGCGGCCTCCAAGAGACCCAGTACTTC.

The CDR3 region has the DNA TGCGCCAGCAGTGACCCCGGGACAGGGCAAGAGACCCAGTACTTC. Residues: CASSDPGTGQETQYF. The genes are TRBV10-1 and TRBJ2-5, with 9 bases aligning to TRBD1. Trimming cost V 3 bases and J 2 bases; bases outside gene matches: 4. Germline loops: CDR1 WNHNN, CDR2 SYGVQD (reference sequence). The CDR3 consists of 15 residues.

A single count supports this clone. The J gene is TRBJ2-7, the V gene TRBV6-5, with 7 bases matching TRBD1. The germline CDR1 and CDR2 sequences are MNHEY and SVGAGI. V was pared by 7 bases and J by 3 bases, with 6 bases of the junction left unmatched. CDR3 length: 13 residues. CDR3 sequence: CASTRQGFYEQYF. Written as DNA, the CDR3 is TGTGCCAGCACCCGACAGGGTTTCTACGAGCAGTACTTC.

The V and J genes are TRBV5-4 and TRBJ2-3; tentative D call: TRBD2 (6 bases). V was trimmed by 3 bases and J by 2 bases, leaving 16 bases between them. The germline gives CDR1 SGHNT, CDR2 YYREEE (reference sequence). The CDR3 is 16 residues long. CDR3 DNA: TGTGCCAGCAGCTCTGACTTAGTAGCGGCCACAGATACGCAGTATTTT. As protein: CASSSDLVAATDTQYF.

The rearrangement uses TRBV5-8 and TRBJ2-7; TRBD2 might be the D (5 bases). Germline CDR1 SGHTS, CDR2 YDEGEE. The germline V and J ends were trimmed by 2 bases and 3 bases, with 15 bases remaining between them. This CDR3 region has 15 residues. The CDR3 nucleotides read TGTGCCAGCAGCTTCGGCGGATCCCGGGACTACGAGCAGTACTTC. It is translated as CASSFGGSRDYEQYF.

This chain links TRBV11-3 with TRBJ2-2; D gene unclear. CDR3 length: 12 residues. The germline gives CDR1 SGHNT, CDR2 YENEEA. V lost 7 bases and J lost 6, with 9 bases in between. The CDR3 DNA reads TGTGCCAGCACCCCTCCAGCCGGGGAGCTGTTTTTT. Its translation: CASTPPAGELFF.

The CDR3 DNA reads as TGTGCCAGCAGCGTAGGGCCAGGGGGCATATTGTACGAGCAGTACTTC. It codes for CASSVGPGGILYEQYF. This chain links TRBV9 with TRBJ2-7; TRBD1 matches at 8 bases. This CDR3 spans 16 amino acids. Per germline, CDR1 SGDLS and CDR2 YYNGEE. V lost 0 bases to trimming and J lost 4 bases; unmatched junction nucleotides: 9.

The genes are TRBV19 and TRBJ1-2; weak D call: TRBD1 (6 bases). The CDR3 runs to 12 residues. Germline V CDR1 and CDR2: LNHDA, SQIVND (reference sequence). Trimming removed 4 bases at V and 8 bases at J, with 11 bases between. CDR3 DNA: TGTGCCAGTAGTAGGGGACAACGCGGCTACACCTTC. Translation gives CASSRGQRGYTF.

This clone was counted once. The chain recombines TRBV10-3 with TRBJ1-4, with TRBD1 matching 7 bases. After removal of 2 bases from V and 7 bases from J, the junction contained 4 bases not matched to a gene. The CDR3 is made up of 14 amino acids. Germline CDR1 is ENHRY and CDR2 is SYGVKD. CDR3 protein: CAISEGQGVEKLFF. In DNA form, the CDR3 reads TGTGCCATCAGTGAGGGGCAGGGGGTTGAAAAACTGTTTTTT.

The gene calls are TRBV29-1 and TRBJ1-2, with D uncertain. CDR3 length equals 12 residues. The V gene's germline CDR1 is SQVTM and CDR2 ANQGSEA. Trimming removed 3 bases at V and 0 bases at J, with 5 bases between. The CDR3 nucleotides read TGCAGCGTTGAGGAGGCTAACTATGGCTACACCTTC. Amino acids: CSVEEANYGYTF.

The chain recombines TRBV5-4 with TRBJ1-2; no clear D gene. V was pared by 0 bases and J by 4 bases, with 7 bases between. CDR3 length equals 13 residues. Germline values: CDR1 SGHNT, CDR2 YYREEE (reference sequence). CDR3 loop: CASSLDNFYGYTF. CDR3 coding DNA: TGTGCCAGCAGCTTGGATAACTTCTATGGCTACACCTTC.

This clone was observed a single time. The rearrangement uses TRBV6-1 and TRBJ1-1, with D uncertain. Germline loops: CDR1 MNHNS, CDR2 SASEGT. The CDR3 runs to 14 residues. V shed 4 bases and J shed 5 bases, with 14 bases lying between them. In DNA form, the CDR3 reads TGTGCCAGCAGTGTGCGGGGTTCGGAGACTGAAGCTTTCTTT. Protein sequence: CASSVRGSETEAFF.

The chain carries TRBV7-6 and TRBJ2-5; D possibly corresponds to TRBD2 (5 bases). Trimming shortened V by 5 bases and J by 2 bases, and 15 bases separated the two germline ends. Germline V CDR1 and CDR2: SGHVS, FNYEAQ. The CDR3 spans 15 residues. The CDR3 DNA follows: TGTGCCAGCAGCCGCCTAGGAACGGGACAAGAGACCCAGTACTTC. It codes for CASSRLGTGQETQYF.

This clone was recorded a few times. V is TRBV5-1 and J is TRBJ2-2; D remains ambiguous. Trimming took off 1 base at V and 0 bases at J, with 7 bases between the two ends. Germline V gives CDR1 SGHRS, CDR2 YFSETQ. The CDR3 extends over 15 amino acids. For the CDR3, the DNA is TGCGCCAGCAGCTTGTTACAGACGAACACCGGGGAGCTGTTTTTT. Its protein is CASSLLQTNTGELFF.

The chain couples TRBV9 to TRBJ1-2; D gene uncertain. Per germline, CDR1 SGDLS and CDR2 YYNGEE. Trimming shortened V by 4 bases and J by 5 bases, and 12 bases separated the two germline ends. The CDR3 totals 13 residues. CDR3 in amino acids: CASSSLGEYGYTF. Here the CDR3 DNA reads TGTGCCAGCAGCTCCCTTGGGGAGTATGGCTACACCTTC.

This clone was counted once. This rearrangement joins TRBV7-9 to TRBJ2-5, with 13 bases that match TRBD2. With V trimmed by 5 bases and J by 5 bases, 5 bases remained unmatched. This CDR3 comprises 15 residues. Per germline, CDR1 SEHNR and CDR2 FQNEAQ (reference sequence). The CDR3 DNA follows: TGTGCCAGCAGCGGACTAGCGGGGGCCGGGGAGACCCAGTACTTC. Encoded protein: CASSGLAGAGETQYF.

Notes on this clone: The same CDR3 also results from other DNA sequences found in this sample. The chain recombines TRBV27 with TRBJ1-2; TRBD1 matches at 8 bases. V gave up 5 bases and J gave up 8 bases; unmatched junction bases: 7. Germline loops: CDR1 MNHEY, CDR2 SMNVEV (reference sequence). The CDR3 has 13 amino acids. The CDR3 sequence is CASSLTGGGGYTF. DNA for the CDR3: TGTGCCAGCAGTCTAACAGGGGGTGGCGGCTACACCTTC.

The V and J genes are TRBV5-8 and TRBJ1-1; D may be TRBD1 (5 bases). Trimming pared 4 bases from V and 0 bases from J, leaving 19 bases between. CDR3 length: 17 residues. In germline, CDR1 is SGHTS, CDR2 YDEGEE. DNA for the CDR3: TGTGCCAGCAGCCCACTACCAAGGTTGGACATGAACACTGAAGCTTTCTTT. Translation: CASSPLPRLDMNTEAFF.

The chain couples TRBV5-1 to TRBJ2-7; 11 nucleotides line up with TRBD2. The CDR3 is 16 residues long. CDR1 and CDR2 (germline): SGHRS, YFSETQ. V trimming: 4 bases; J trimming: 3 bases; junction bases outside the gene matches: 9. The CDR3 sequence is CASSGPGLADNYEQYF. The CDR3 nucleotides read TGCGCCAGCAGCGGACCGGGACTAGCGGACAACTACGAGCAGTACTTC.

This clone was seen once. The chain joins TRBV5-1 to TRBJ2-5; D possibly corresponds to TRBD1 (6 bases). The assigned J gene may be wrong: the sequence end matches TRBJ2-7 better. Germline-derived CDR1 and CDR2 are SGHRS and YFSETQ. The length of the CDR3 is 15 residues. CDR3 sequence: CASSLTGRDSYEQYF. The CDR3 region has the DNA TGCGCCAGCAGCTTGACAGGGCGAGACTCCTACGAGCAGTACTTC.

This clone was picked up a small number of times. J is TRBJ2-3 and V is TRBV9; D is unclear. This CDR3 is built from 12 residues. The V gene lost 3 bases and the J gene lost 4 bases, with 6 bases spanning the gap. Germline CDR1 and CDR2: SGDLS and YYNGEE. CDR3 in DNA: TGTGCCAGCAGCGGCGAACCAGATACGCAGTATTTT. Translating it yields CASSGEPDTQYF.

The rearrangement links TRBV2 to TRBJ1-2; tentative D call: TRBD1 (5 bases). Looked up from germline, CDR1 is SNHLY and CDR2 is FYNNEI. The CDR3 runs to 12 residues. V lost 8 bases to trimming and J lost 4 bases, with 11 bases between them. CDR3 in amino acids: CASAIGVYGYTF. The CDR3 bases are TGTGCCAGCGCAATAGGGGTCTATGGCTACACCTTC.

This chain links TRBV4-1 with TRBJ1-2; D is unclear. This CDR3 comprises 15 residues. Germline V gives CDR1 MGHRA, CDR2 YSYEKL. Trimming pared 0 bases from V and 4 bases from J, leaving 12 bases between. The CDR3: CASSQEPESTYGYTF. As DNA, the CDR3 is TGCGCCAGCAGCCAAGAGCCGGAGTCCACCTATGGCTACACCTTC.

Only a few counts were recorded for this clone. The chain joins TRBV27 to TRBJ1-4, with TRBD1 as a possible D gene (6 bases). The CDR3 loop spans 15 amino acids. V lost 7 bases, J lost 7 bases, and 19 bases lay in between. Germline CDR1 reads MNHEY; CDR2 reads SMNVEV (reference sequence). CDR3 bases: TGTGCCAGCAAAACGGCGGGGGCGCCGGGTGAAAAACTGTTTTTT. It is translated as CASKTAGAPGEKLFF.

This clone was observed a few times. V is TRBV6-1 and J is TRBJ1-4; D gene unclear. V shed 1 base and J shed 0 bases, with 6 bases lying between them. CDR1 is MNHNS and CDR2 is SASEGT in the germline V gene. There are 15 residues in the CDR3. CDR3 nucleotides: TGTGCCAGCAGTGAAGGGGGAGCAACTAATGAAAAACTGTTTTTT. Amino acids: CASSEGGATNEKLFF.

The CDR3 DNA reads as TGTGCCAGCAGCGCGGACAGCTCTGGAAACACCATATATTTT. Residues: CASSADSSGNTIYF. The V gene is TRBV9, the J gene TRBJ1-3; a possible D gene is TRBD1 (6 bases). This CDR3 has 14 residues. Trimming left V 3 bases short and J 0 bases short, with 7 bases between. Germline V gives CDR1 SGDLS, CDR2 YYNGEE.

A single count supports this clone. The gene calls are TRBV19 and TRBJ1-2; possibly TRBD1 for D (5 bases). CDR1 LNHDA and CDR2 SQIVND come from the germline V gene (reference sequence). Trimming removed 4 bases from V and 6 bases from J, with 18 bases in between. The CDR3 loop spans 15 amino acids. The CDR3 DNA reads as TGTGCCAGTAGTACCTTGACAGATACGACCAATGGCTACACCTTC. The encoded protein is CASSTLTDTTNGYTF.

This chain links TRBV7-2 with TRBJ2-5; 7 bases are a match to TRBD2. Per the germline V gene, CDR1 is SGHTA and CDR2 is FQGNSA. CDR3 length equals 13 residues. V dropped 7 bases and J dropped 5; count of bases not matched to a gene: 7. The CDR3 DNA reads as TGTGCCAGCAAAGGGAGGGGAGGGGAGACCCAGTACTTC. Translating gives CASKGRGGETQYF. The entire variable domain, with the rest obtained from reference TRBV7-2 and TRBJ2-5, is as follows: GAGVSQSPSNKVTEKGKDVELRCDPISGHTALYWYRQSLGQGLEFLIYFQGNSAPDKSGLPSDRFSAERTGGSVSTLTIQRTQQEDSAVYLCASKGRGGETQYFGPGTRLLVL.